The 8 T cell receptor beta chains below were found in one sample sequenced in a study of blood T cell repertoires in COVID-19. Sequencing was performed with immunoSEQ multiplex PCR; in TCRdb, only in-frame clones are kept and a portion is missing. The sample shows approximately 200,000 clones, approximately 85% of them seen only once. The sequenced sample was peripheral blood. These TCRs come from a man in his 60s with acute or convalescent COVID-19.

As regards this clone: This sample includes further DNA sequences coding for the same CDR3. V gene TRBV12-3 or TRBV12-4 combines with J gene TRBJ2-7, with 7 positions matching TRBD2. V was pared by 3 bases and J by 5 bases, with 4 bases of the junction left unmatched. There are 13 residues in the CDR3. CDR3 in DNA: TGTGCCAGCAGTTTGGGGGGGTCGGACGAGCAGTACTTC. As protein: CASSLGGSDEQYF.

This clone was seen more than once but under ten times. This chain links TRBV7-2 with TRBJ2-2; TRBD2 matches at 12 bases. Germline lookup yields CDR1 SGHTA and CDR2 FQGNSA. The junction had 6 bases not matched to a gene; V was cut back by 5 bases and J by 5 bases. The CDR3 runs 16 residues. For the CDR3, the DNA is TGTGCCAGCAGCCTCCTAGCGGGAGGGCCGACCGGGGAGCTGTTTTTT. Amino acids: CASSLLAGGPTGELFF.

The chain links TRBV12-3 or TRBV12-4 to TRBJ2-7; the D gene is possibly TRBD1 (6 bases). With 2 bases removed from V and 5 bases from J, the gap between germline ends came to 7 bases. The CDR3 length is 12 residues. The CDR3 nucleotides read TGTGCCAGCAGTTTAACAGGGAACGAGCAGTACTTC. Amino acids: CASSLTGNEQYF.

J is TRBJ1-4 and V is TRBV28; TRBD1 might be the D (5 bases). CDR3 length: 15 amino acids. The V and J ends lost 4 bases and 3 bases respectively, with 12 bases between them. Germline V lookup: CDR1 MDHEN, CDR2 SYDVKM. DNA of the CDR3: TGTGCCAGCAGTTCCCACGGGGGGGCTAATGAAAAACTGTTTTTT. Translated: CASSSHGGANEKLFF.

V usage is TRBV11-2 and J usage is TRBJ1-2; a possible D gene is TRBD1 (6 bases). V lost 4 bases and J lost 7, with 19 bases in between. The germline CDR1 and CDR2 sequences are SGHAT and FQNNGV. The CDR3 is 15 amino acids. The CDR3: CASSSLRGEGGGYTF. CDR3 sequence (DNA): TGTGCCAGCAGCTCCCTGAGGGGGGAGGGGGGTGGCTACACCTTC. The full variable domain, its missing parts supplied by reference TRBV11-2 and TRBJ1-2, is EAGVAQSPRYKIIEKRQSVAFWCNPISGHATLYWYQQILGQGPKLLIQFQNNGVVDDSQLPKDRFSAERLKGVDSTLKIQPAKLEDSAVYLCASSSLRGEGGGYTFGSGTRLTVV.

The V call is TRBV29-1, the J call TRBJ1-4, with 10 bases aligning to TRBD1. With 4 bases clipped from V and 8 bases from J, the junction kept 10 bases outside the gene matches. There are 15 residues in the CDR3. The germline V gene has CDR1 SQVTM and CDR2 ANQGSEA. This CDR3 is CSVGIRQGALEKLFF. CDR3 sequence (DNA): TGCAGCGTTGGAATTCGACAGGGGGCATTAGAAAAACTGTTTTTT.

The chain combines TRBV10-3 with TRBJ2-1; 8 bases are shared with TRBD1. V shed 10 bases and J 8 bases; nucleotides not matched to a gene: 16. The CDR3 runs to 15 residues. Per germline, CDR1 ENHRY and CDR2 SYGVKD. The CDR3 protein is CATNPQQGAQDEQFF. The DNA for the CDR3 is TGTGCCACCAACCCCCAGCAGGGGGCGCAGGATGAGCAGTTCTTC.

This clone was seen only once. The CDR3 spells CSARLEYEQYF. CDR3 coding DNA: TGCAGTGCTCGGCTAGAATACGAGCAGTACTTC. The chain carries TRBV20-1 and TRBJ2-7; no clear D. Germline V gene sequence: CDR1 DFQATT, CDR2 SNEGSKA (reference sequence). V was shortened by 5 bases and J by 4 bases, with 9 bases between the two germline ends. The CDR3 covers 11 residues.